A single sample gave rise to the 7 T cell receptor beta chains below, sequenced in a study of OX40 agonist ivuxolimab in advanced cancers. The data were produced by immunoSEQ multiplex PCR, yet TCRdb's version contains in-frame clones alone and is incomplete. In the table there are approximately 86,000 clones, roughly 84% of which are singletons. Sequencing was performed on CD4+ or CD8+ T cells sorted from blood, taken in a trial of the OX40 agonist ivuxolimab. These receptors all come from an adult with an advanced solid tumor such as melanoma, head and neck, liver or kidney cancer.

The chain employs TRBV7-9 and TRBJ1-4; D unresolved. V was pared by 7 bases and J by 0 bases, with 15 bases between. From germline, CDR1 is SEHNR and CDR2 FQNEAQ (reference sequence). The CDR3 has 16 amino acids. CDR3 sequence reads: CASKRIAGPTNEKLFF. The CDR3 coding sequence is TGTGCCAGCAAAAGAATCGCAGGCCCAACTAATGAAAAACTGTTTTTT.

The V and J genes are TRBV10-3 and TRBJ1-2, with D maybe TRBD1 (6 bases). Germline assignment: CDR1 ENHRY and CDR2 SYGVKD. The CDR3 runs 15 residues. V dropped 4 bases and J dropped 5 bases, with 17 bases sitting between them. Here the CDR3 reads CAISGAQGSPYGYTF. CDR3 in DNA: TGTGCCATCAGTGGCGCCCAGGGGTCGCCTTATGGCTACACCTTC.

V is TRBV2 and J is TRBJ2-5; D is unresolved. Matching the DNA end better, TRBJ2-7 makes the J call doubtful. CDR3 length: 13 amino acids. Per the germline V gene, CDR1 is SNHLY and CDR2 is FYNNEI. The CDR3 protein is CATVPSDSYEQYF. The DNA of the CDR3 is TGTGCCACTGTCCCTTCAGACTCCTACGAGCAGTACTTC.

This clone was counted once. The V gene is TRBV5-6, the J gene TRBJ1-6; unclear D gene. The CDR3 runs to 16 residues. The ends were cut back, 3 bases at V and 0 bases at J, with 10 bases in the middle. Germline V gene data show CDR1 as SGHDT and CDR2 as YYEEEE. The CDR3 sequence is CASSSLRGSYNSPLHF. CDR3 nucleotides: TGTGCCAGCAGCTCCTTGCGGGGCTCCTATAATTCACCCCTCCACTTT.

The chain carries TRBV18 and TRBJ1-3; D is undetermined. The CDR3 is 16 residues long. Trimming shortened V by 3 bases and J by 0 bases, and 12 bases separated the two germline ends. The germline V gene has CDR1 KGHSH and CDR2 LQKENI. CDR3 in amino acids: CASSPYHGGSGNTIYF. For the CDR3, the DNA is TGTGCCAGCTCACCCTACCACGGCGGCTCTGGAAACACCATATATTTT.

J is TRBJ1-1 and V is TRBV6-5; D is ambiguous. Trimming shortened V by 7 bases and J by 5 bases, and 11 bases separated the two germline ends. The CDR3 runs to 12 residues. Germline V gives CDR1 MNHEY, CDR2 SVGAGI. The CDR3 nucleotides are TGTGCCAGCATCCAACCCGGAACTGAAGCTTTCTTT. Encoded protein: CASIQPGTEAFF.

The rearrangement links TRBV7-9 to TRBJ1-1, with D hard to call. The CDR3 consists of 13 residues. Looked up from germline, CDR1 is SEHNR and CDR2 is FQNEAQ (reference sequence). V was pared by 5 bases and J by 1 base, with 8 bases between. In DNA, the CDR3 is TGTGCCAGCAGCCCAACAAAGAACACTGAAGCTTTCTTT. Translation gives CASSPTKNTEAFF.